One sample yielded the 8 T cell receptor beta chains listed below, sequenced in a study of shared clonotypes between healthy human individuals. CD45RO-negative CD8 cells positively selected for CCR7 made up the naive population, which excluded terminally differentiated effector memory CD45RA+ cells. Clones were read by immunoSEQ multiplex PCR, and TCRdb kept only the in-frame ones, dropping some. The sample consists of 2 million or so clones, roughly 94% of them appearing once. Source material: naive CD8+ T cells sorted from blood. The source is a man aged 18 to 30 in good health.

The J gene is TRBJ1-4, the V gene TRBV5-1, with D tentatively TRBD1 (6 bases). The germline V and J ends were trimmed by 3 bases and 4 bases, with 10 bases remaining between them. Per the germline V gene, CDR1 is SGHRS and CDR2 is YFSETQ. The CDR3 loop spans 14 amino acids. CDR3 residues: CASSYIQGNEKLFF. CDR3 in DNA: TGCGCCAGCAGCTACATACAGGGTAATGAAAAACTGTTTTTT. Filled out from reference TRBV5-1 and TRBJ1-4, the complete variable domain reads KAGVTQTPRYLIKTRGQQVTLSCSPISGHRSVSWYQQTPGQGLQFLFEYFSETQRNKGNFPGRFSGRQFSNSRSEMNVSTLELGDSALYLCASSYIQGNEKLFFGSGTQLSVL.

This sequence joins TRBV5-4 and TRBJ2-3, with 7 bases fitting TRBD1. CDR1 SGHNT and CDR2 YYREEE come from the germline V gene (reference sequence). The junction had 10 bases not matched to a gene; V was cut back by 4 bases and J by 2 bases. The CDR3 is made up of 16 amino acids. This chain's CDR3 is CASSPPGQLHTDTQYF. The DNA for the CDR3 is TGTGCCAGCAGCCCCCCGGGACAGTTACACACAGATACGCAGTATTTT.

The chain has TRBV13 and TRBJ2-1, with 12 bases matching TRBD2. CDR3 length: 16 residues. CDR1 is PRHDT, CDR2 FYEKMQ, per germline (reference sequence). Trimming at V came to 5 bases and at J to 7 bases, leaving 9 bases not matched to a gene. The CDR3 DNA reads as TGTGCCAGCAGCCGAATCGGGACTAGCGGGCCTAATGAGCAGTTCTTC. Translating gives CASSRIGTSGPNEQFF.

Of note for this clone: Distinct nucleotide sequences in the sample also encode this CDR3. The chain recombines TRBV9 with TRBJ2-7; D unresolved. Trimming stripped 0 bases from V and 4 bases from J, with 11 bases between. The V gene's germline CDR1 is SGDLS and CDR2 YYNGEE. The CDR3 length is 14 residues. The CDR3 sequence is CASSVGGPSYEQYF. The CDR3 region has the DNA TGTGCCAGCAGCGTAGGGGGTCCCTCATACGAGCAGTACTTC.

Concerning this clone: Other nucleotide sequences in the sample specify the same CDR3. This chain uses TRBV28 with TRBJ1-5, with TRBD1 identical over 9 bases. The CDR3 contains 14 residues. V dropped 3 bases and J dropped 7; count of bases not matched to a gene: 4. Germline CDR1 is MDHEN and CDR2 is SYDVKM. CDR3 sequence (DNA): TGTGCCAGCAGTTTGGGACAGGGTAACCAGCCCCAGCATTTT. It yields the protein CASSLGQGNQPQHF.

The chain has TRBV2 and TRBJ2-7; unclear D gene. The germline V and J ends were trimmed by 3 bases and 6 bases, with 15 bases remaining between them. The CDR3 totals 14 residues. CDR1 SNHLY and CDR2 FYNNEI come from the germline V gene. The CDR3 bases are TGTGCCAGCAGTGATACAGCTACTTCTTTCGAGCAGTACTTC. Protein sequence: CASSDTATSFEQYF.

The chain has TRBV28 and TRBJ2-3; TRBD2 matches 7 bases. The germline V gene encodes CDR1 MDHEN and CDR2 SYDVKM. The CDR3 is 15 residues long. Losses at the gene ends were 6 bases for V and 0 bases for J; bases not matched to a gene: 6. CDR3 sequence (DNA): TGTGCCAGCAGCCTTCTAGCGGTTAGCACAGATACGCAGTATTTT. It codes for CASSLLAVSTDTQYF.

The CDR3 sequence: CASDGRESNQPQHF. The CDR3 nucleotides read TGTGCCTCTGACGGACGGGAGAGCAATCAGCCCCAGCATTTT. The chain carries TRBV30 and TRBJ1-5; D gene unclear. Germline V CDR1 and CDR2: GTSNPN, SVGIG (reference sequence). This CDR3 region has 14 residues. V gave up 7 bases and J gave up 1 base, with 14 bases separating them.